The 14 T cell receptor beta chains reported below all come from one sample, sequenced in a study of shared clonotypes between healthy human individuals. Here immunoSEQ multiplex PCR was the method, and the copy in TCRdb shows in-frame clones only, minus some. The table records about 710,000 clones, less than 80% of them present only once. Sequenced: memory CD4+ T cells sorted from blood. This sample's subset: CD45RA-negative fraction. All receptors derive from a woman aged 25-40 years in good health.

This clone has only one observation. The chain recombines TRBV6-4 with TRBJ2-1, with 9 bases aligning to TRBD2. V trimming: 2 bases; J trimming: 8 bases; junction bases outside the gene matches: 4. The CDR3 extends over 14 amino acids. Germline CDR1 reads MRHNA; CDR2 reads SNTAGT. The chain's CDR3 is CASSDASGKDEQFF. The CDR3 DNA sequence: TGTGCCAGCAGTGACGCTAGCGGGAAGGATGAGCAGTTCTTC.

This clone was observed a few times. This chain links TRBV5-1 with TRBJ1-1, with D perhaps TRBD1 (6 bases). Germline CDR1 SGHRS, CDR2 YFSETQ. The V end was cut by 1 base, the J end by 1 base, with 14 bases between. The length of the CDR3 is 16 residues. The CDR3: CASSLSAGDQNTEAFF. The CDR3 DNA follows: TGCGCCAGCAGCTTGTCGGCAGGGGACCAGAACACTGAAGCTTTCTTT.

This clone appeared a few times. The chain has TRBV5-1 and TRBJ2-1; TRBD2 agrees at 9 bases. J was trimmed by 9 bases and V by 2 bases; bases with no gene match: 9. The length of the CDR3 is 15 residues. From germline, CDR1 is SGHRS and CDR2 YFSETQ. CDR3 loop: CASSFRGTSSIEQFF. The CDR3 nucleotides are TGCGCCAGCAGCTTCAGGGGGACTAGCAGTATTGAGCAGTTCTTC. The whole variable domain, filled in from reference TRBV5-1 and TRBJ2-1, reads KAGVTQTPRYLIKTRGQQVTLSCSPISGHRSVSWYQQTPGQGLQFLFEYFSETQRNKGNFPGRFSGRQFSNSRSEMNVSTLELGDSALYLCASSFRGTSSIEQFFGPGTRLTVL.

This rearrangement joins TRBV5-6 to TRBJ2-5; maybe TRBD1 (6 bases). Germline CDR1 is SGHDT and CDR2 is YYEEEE. The CDR3 consists of 15 residues. Trimming removed 4 bases at V and 1 base at J, with 14 bases between. CDR3 sequence reads: CASSPRRGVQETQYF. CDR3 bases: TGTGCCAGCAGCCCCCGCAGGGGCGTCCAAGAGACCCAGTACTTC. Drawing the rest from reference TRBV5-6 and TRBJ2-5, the complete variable domain is DAGVTQSPTHLIKTRGQQVTLRCSPKSGHDTVSWYQQALGQGPQFIFQYYEEEERQRGNFPDRFSGHQFPNYSSELNVNALLLGDSALYLCASSPRRGVQETQYFGPGTRLLVL.

Many counts were recorded for this clone. The chain joins TRBV14 to TRBJ2-3; 7 nucleotides agree with TRBD2. Germline values: CDR1 SGHDN, CDR2 FVKESK. The CDR3 is 14 residues long. Germline trimming cut 4 bases from V and 2 bases from J; bases unmatched to any gene: 3. The DNA of the CDR3 is TGTGCCAGCAGCCGTCTAGCGGTCACAGATACGCAGTATTTT. Its translation: CASSRLAVTDTQYF.

The chain carries TRBV6-5 and TRBJ1-5, with 10 bases aligning to TRBD1. The CDR3 runs 14 residues. Trimming cost V 7 bases and J 3 bases; bases outside gene matches: 3. Looked up from germline, CDR1 is MNHEY and CDR2 is SVGAGI. The CDR3 reads CASTGQGTNQPQHF. CDR3 DNA: TGTGCCAGCACGGGACAGGGGACCAATCAGCCCCAGCATTTT.

V usage is TRBV6-6 and J usage is TRBJ2-2; TRBD2 is a possible D gene (5 bases). The V gene lost 2 bases and the J gene lost 0 bases, with 7 bases spanning the gap. The CDR3 is 15 residues long. Germline lookup yields CDR1 MNHNY and CDR2 SVGAGI (reference sequence). The CDR3 reads CASSYEGTNTGELFF. In DNA form, the CDR3 reads TGTGCCAGCAGTTACGAGGGAACGAACACCGGGGAGCTGTTTTTT.

The J gene is TRBJ2-7, the V gene TRBV7-9; D not certain. Germline CDR1 is SEHNR and CDR2 is FQNEAQ (reference sequence). The CDR3 spans 15 residues. The ends were cut back, 3 bases at V and 1 base at J, with 13 bases in the middle. CDR3 DNA: TGTGCCAGCAGCTTCGAGATCCAAACGTCCTACGAGCAGTACTTC. Protein sequence: CASSFEIQTSYEQYF.

The V and J genes are TRBV6-6 and TRBJ2-2, with 9 bases that match TRBD1. CDR1 MNHNY and CDR2 SVGAGI come from the germline V gene (reference sequence). The trim removed 6 bases at V and 1 base at J, leaving 3 bases unmatched. The CDR3 has 15 residues. CDR3 in amino acids: CASRTGGRNTGELFF. The CDR3 bases are TGTGCCAGCAGGACAGGGGGGAGGAACACCGGGGAGCTGTTTTTT.

V is TRBV28 and J is TRBJ1-1; possibly TRBD1 for D (6 bases). Trimming removed 3 bases at V and 10 bases at J, with 9 bases between. The CDR3 loop spans 11 amino acids. Germline assignment: CDR1 MDHEN and CDR2 SYDVKM. The CDR3 loop is CASSFLGGAFF. CDR3 bases: TGTGCCAGCAGTTTTCTAGGGGGAGCTTTCTTT.

This clone was seen more than once but under ten times. The chain couples TRBV19 to TRBJ1-2; no definite D call. Germline V lookup: CDR1 LNHDA, CDR2 SQIVND (reference sequence). Deletions cut 3 bases from V and 2 bases from J, with 10 bases between. There are 14 residues in the CDR3. Here the CDR3 reads CASSINRENYGYTF. In nucleotides, the CDR3 is TGTGCCAGTAGTATCAACCGGGAAAACTATGGCTACACCTTC.

This clone was seen more than once but under ten times. The rearrangement uses TRBV25-1 and TRBJ2-7; D unclear. The ends were cut back, 6 bases at V and 3 bases at J, with 15 bases in the middle. CDR1 is MGHDK and CDR2 is SYGVNS in the germline V gene. This CDR3 is built from 14 residues. The CDR3 loop is CASSLDPEGYEQYF. The DNA of the CDR3 is TGTGCCAGCAGCCTAGACCCCGAAGGCTACGAGCAGTACTTC.

CDR3: CASSVSRGYGYTF. The CDR3 bases are TGCGCCAGCAGCGTCTCAAGGGGCTATGGCTACACCTTC. This sequence joins TRBV5-1 and TRBJ1-2, with a possible D match to TRBD1 (5 bases). V was pared by 4 bases and J by 4 bases, with 11 bases between. This CDR3 is 13 amino acids long. Per germline, CDR1 SGHRS and CDR2 YFSETQ.

Concerning this clone itself: Other DNA sequences in this sample translate to the same CDR3. The rearrangement uses TRBV28 and TRBJ1-4; unclear D gene. V lost 8 bases to trimming and J lost 3 bases, with 4 bases between them. This CDR3 contains 11 residues. Germline values: CDR1 MDHEN, CDR2 SYDVKM. CDR3 amino acids: CASLANEKLFF. In DNA, the CDR3 is TGTGCCAGCCTAGCTAATGAAAAACTGTTTTTT.